Listed below are T cell receptor beta chains from one sample, sequenced in a study of graft-versus-host responses after intestinal transplantation. The data were produced by immunoSEQ multiplex PCR, yet TCRdb's version contains in-frame clones alone and is incomplete. The repertoire has roughly 5,700 clones, 69% of them found once; the top ten carry about 30%. Sequenced here: ileum tissue, sampled about 300 days after intestinal transplant. The receptors derive from a human patient who received an intestinal transplant, so some T cells may come from the graft donor. The CDR3 runs from the conserved cysteine through the conserved F or W. Fields, in order: clone size, D gene, V gene, J gene, CDR3 protein, CDR3 DNA. D genes are given only for firm matches. Clone size is given for some rows only: seen once, a few or many times, or a class if the clone is expanded.

>NA|TRBD2|TRBV2|TRBJ2-5
CASSEQGGRAQETQYF
TGTGCCAGCAGTGAACAGGGCGGGAGGGCTCAAGAGACCCAGTACTTC
>NA|TRBD2|TRBV5-1|TRBJ2-3
CASRSGLAGADTQYF
TGCGCCAGCAGATCCGGACTAGCGGGAGCAGATACGCAGTATTTT
>NA|NA|TRBV18|TRBJ2-7
CASSVDLYEQYF
TGTGCCAGCTCAGTAGACCTCTACGAGCAGTACTTC
>NA|NA|TRBV27|TRBJ1-2
CASSSSGVGYGYTF
TGTGCCAGCAGTTCCTCGGGGGTTGGCTATGGCTACACCTTC
>NA|TRBD2|TRBV7-3|TRBJ2-3
CASSEGLAGDTQYF
TGTGCCAGCAGCGAGGGACTAGCGGGAGATACGCAGTATTTT
>NA|NA|TRBV4-3|TRBJ2-1
CASSQDRVGSSYNEQFF
TGCGCCAGCAGCCAAGATAGGGTCGGGAGCTCCTACAATGAGCAGTTCTTC
>NA|NA|TRBV10-3|TRBJ1-2
CAISAGGYGYTF
TGTGCCATCAGTGCGGGGGGGTATGGCTACACCTTC
>few|NA|TRBV5-1|TRBJ2-3
CASSFGQFTDTQYF
TGCGCCAGCAGCTTTGGACAGTTCACAGATACGCAGTATTTT
>NA|TRBD1|TRBV18|TRBJ1-4
CASSPDRDEKLFF
TGTGCCAGCTCACCGGACAGGGACGAAAAACTGTTTTTT
>NA|TRBD1|TRBV7-6|TRBJ1-4
CASSPQRTGFNEKLFF
TGTGCCAGCAGCCCTCAAAGGACAGGTTTTAATGAAAAACTGTTTTTT
>NA|NA|TRBV28|TRBJ2-1
CASSLDPYNEQFF
TGTGCCAGCAGTTTAGACCCCTACAATGAGCAGTTCTTC
>NA|NA|TRBV19|TRBJ1-3
CASSMGAQGPGNTIYF
TGTGCCAGTAGTATGGGGGCACAGGGACCTGGAAACACCATATATTTT
>NA|TRBD1|TRBV15|TRBJ1-1
CATSTGTGGHVTEAFF
TGTGCCACCAGCACTGGGACAGGGGGCCATGTCACTGAAGCTTTCTTT
>NA|NA|TRBV9|TRBJ1-6
CASSVARFDSPLHF
TGTGCCAGCAGCGTAGCCAGGTTTGATTCACCCCTCCACTTT
>once|TRBD1|TRBV6-1|TRBJ2-7
CASSIRTGAPYEQYF
TGTGCCAGCAGTATACGGACAGGGGCGCCCTACGAGCAGTACTTC
>few|NA|TRBV19|TRBJ2-5
CASSSEETQYF
TGTGCCAGTAGTTCAGAAGAGACCCAGTACTTC
>NA|TRBD1|TRBV6-5|TRBJ2-7
CASRPDRGQGYEQYF
TGTGCCAGCAGACCTGACAGGGGACAGGGCTACGAGCAGTACTTC